The rows below give T cell receptor beta chains drawn from one sample of a study of blood T cell repertoires in COVID-19. Data came from immunoSEQ multiplex PCR; TCRdb stores just in-frame clones and leaves some out. The profile shows some 350,000 clones, 75% to 90% of them singletons. Sequencing used PBMCs or T cells enriched from blood (not recorded which). Source of these receptors: a man younger than 30 who had recovered from COVID-19. Both conserved end residues are part of each CDR3. D genes are given only for firm matches. The size entry is marked missing in some rows and otherwise reads once, few, many or a size class.

d_gene: TRBD2; v_gene: TRBV27; j_gene: TRBJ2-1; abundance: .; CDR3nt: TGTGCCAGCAACGCGGGAGGTCTATTGGATGAGCAGTTCTTC; CDR3aa: CASNAGGLLDEQFF
d_gene: .; v_gene: TRBV4-1; j_gene: TRBJ1-5; abundance: .; CDR3nt: TGCGCCAGCAGCCAAAGGGGGGGGTTTCAGCCCCAGCATTTT; CDR3aa: CASSQRGGFQPQHF
d_gene: .; v_gene: TRBV29-1; j_gene: TRBJ2-3; abundance: .; CDR3nt: TGCAGCGTTCTTCACACGGGACAGTATTTT; CDR3aa: CSVLHTGQYF
d_gene: TRBD1; v_gene: TRBV9; j_gene: TRBJ1-3; abundance: .; CDR3nt: TGTGCCAGCACCCGACAGGGCTCCGGAAACACCATATATTTT; CDR3aa: CASTRQGSGNTIYF
d_gene: .; v_gene: TRBV6-2/TRBV6-3; j_gene: TRBJ2-2; abundance: few; CDR3nt: TGTGCCAGCAGCCGTGACAGTTTGGTCGGGGAGCTGTTTTTT; CDR3aa: CASSRDSLVGELFF
d_gene: .; v_gene: TRBV5-8; j_gene: TRBJ1-2; abundance: .; CDR3nt: TGTGCCAGCAGCACCCCGGGGAGAGCTGGCTACACCTTC; CDR3aa: CASSTPGRAGYTF
d_gene: .; v_gene: TRBV7-9; j_gene: TRBJ1-5; abundance: .; CDR3nt: TGTGCCAGCGGTCATCAGGGAAATAGCAATCAGCCCCAGCATTTT; CDR3aa: CASGHQGNSNQPQHF
d_gene: TRBD2; v_gene: TRBV13; j_gene: TRBJ2-5; abundance: .; CDR3nt: TGTGCCAGCAGCCCCCTAGCGGGGGAGACCCAGTACTTC; CDR3aa: CASSPLAGETQYF
d_gene: .; v_gene: TRBV4-2; j_gene: TRBJ1-2; abundance: once; CDR3nt: TGTGCCAGCAGCCAAGATCGGGGTGTTGGCTACACCTTC; CDR3aa: CASSQDRGVGYTF
d_gene: .; v_gene: TRBV28; j_gene: TRBJ2-7; abundance: .; CDR3nt: TGTGCCAGCAGTTCCAACCTGATCGACGGGACCTACGAGCAGTACTTC; CDR3aa: CASSSNLIDGTYEQYF
d_gene: TRBD2; v_gene: TRBV7-2; j_gene: TRBJ2-1; abundance: once; CDR3nt: TGTGCCAGCAGCTCAAATAATGGCGGCGGGGGTAGACACAATGAGCAGTTCTTC; CDR3aa: CASSSNNGGGGRHNEQFF
d_gene: .; v_gene: TRBV4-3; j_gene: TRBJ2-5; abundance: few; CDR3nt: TGCGCCAGCAGCCAAGACGGCAGCAGGGAGACCCAGTACTTC; CDR3aa: CASSQDGSRETQYF
d_gene: .; v_gene: TRBV12-3/TRBV12-4; j_gene: TRBJ1-1; abundance: .; CDR3nt: TGTGCCAGCAGTTTAGGGACTCCGGCTGAAGCTTTCTTT; CDR3aa: CASSLGTPAEAFF
d_gene: .; v_gene: TRBV6-2/TRBV6-3; j_gene: TRBJ1-1; abundance: .; CDR3nt: TGTGCCAGCAGTTTGAGCAGGGAAGCTTTCTTT; CDR3aa: CASSLSREAFF
d_gene: .; v_gene: TRBV21-1; j_gene: TRBJ2-7; abundance: .; CDR3nt: TGTGCCAGCAGCAAAGTAGGAGGGGCCGAAGGGGTTTACGAGCAGTACTTC; CDR3aa: CASSKVGGAEGVYEQYF
d_gene: TRBD2; v_gene: TRBV7-2; j_gene: TRBJ2-5; abundance: .; CDR3nt: TGTGCCAGCAGCTTAGTCTCTAGCGGGGCGTACCAAGAGACCCAGTACTTC; CDR3aa: CASSLVSSGAYQETQYF
d_gene: .; v_gene: TRBV6-5; j_gene: TRBJ2-7; abundance: once; CDR3nt: TGTGCCAGCAGTCGGGACTACGAGCAGTACTTC; CDR3aa: CASSRDYEQYF
d_gene: .; v_gene: TRBV5-4; j_gene: TRBJ1-5; abundance: once; CDR3nt: TGTGCCAGCAGCATGGGGAGAGAGCAGCCCCAGCATTTT; CDR3aa: CASSMGREQPQHF
d_gene: .; v_gene: TRBV2; j_gene: TRBJ2-3; abundance: .; CDR3nt: TGTGCCAGCAGGGACAGCGACTATACGCAGTATTTT; CDR3aa: CASRDSDYTQYF
d_gene: .; v_gene: TRBV6-1; j_gene: TRBJ2-2; abundance: .; CDR3nt: TGTGCCAGCAGTGAATCCCCAGGGTGGGGCGGGGAGCTGTTTTTT; CDR3aa: CASSESPGWGGELFF
d_gene: .; v_gene: TRBV9; j_gene: TRBJ2-4; abundance: .; CDR3nt: TGTGCCAGCAGCGTGGGCGCGGGCCTAGACATTCAGTACTTC; CDR3aa: CASSVGAGLDIQYF
d_gene: TRBD1; v_gene: TRBV7-8; j_gene: TRBJ2-5; abundance: .; CDR3nt: TGTGCCAGCAGCTTCGGACAGGGAGAGACCCAGTACTTC; CDR3aa: CASSFGQGETQYF
d_gene: .; v_gene: TRBV28; j_gene: TRBJ2-5; abundance: .; CDR3nt: TGTGCCAGCACCACCCTAGGACAAGAGACCCAGTACTTC; CDR3aa: CASTTLGQETQYF
d_gene: .; v_gene: TRBV3-1/TRBV3-2; j_gene: TRBJ2-7; abundance: .; CDR3nt: TGTGCCAGCAGCCAAGATCTAGCAGAAAACTACGAGCAGTACTTC; CDR3aa: CASSQDLAENYEQYF
d_gene: .; v_gene: TRBV4-3; j_gene: TRBJ2-2; abundance: .; CDR3nt: TGCGCCAGCAGCCGTTCTTCCGGGGAGCTGTTTTTT; CDR3aa: CASSRSSGELFF
d_gene: .; v_gene: TRBV7-9; j_gene: TRBJ1-2; abundance: .; CDR3nt: TGTGCCAGCAGCCCCGAACAGAATTACTATGGCTACACCTTC; CDR3aa: CASSPEQNYYGYTF
d_gene: .; v_gene: TRBV14; j_gene: TRBJ1-2; abundance: few; CDR3nt: TGTGCCAGCAGCCAAGCCGCAAGCCGGGGAGGCTACACCTTC; CDR3aa: CASSQAASRGGYTF
d_gene: TRBD2; v_gene: TRBV3-1/TRBV3-2; j_gene: TRBJ2-5; abundance: .; CDR3nt: TGTGCCAGCAGCCTCGGGACTAGCGGGAGCGGAGAGACCCAGTACTTC; CDR3aa: CASSLGTSGSGETQYF
d_gene: .; v_gene: TRBV7-9; j_gene: TRBJ1-1; abundance: once; CDR3nt: TGTGCCAGCAGCTCCATAGGGAGGCACACTGAAGCTTTCTTT; CDR3aa: CASSSIGRHTEAFF
d_gene: TRBD1; v_gene: TRBV19; j_gene: TRBJ1-2; abundance: .; CDR3nt: TGTGCCAGTAACGACAGGGCCATTAACGGCTACACCTTC; CDR3aa: CASNDRAINGYTF
d_gene: TRBD1; v_gene: TRBV13; j_gene: TRBJ1-5; abundance: .; CDR3nt: TGTGCCAGCAGCTTAAAGGGGCAGGGGGTGAACAATCAGCCCCAGCATTTT; CDR3aa: CASSLKGQGVNNQPQHF
d_gene: TRBD1; v_gene: TRBV25-1; j_gene: TRBJ1-4; abundance: .; CDR3nt: TGTGCCAGCAGTGCCTCGACAGGGTTAGGGGAAAAACTGTTTTTT; CDR3aa: CASSASTGLGEKLFF
d_gene: TRBD1; v_gene: TRBV3-1/TRBV3-2; j_gene: TRBJ2-7; abundance: .; CDR3nt: TGTGCCAGCAGCCATCCCGGACAGGCCTACGAGCAGTACTTC; CDR3aa: CASSHPGQAYEQYF
d_gene: .; v_gene: TRBV4-3; j_gene: TRBJ1-4; abundance: .; CDR3nt: TGCGCCAGCAGCCAAGGGGACATATGGGGTGAAAAACTGTTTTTT; CDR3aa: CASSQGDIWGEKLFF
d_gene: .; v_gene: TRBV7-9; j_gene: TRBJ1-5; abundance: .; CDR3nt: TGTGCCAGCAGCTCCCTTGCGTTCGATCAGCCCCAGCATTTT; CDR3aa: CASSSLAFDQPQHF
d_gene: .; v_gene: TRBV10-2; j_gene: TRBJ2-6; abundance: .; CDR3nt: TGCGCCAGCAGTGAGTCAGGAGGATCCGGGGCCAACGTCCTGACTTTC; CDR3aa: CASSESGGSGANVLTF
d_gene: .; v_gene: TRBV18; j_gene: TRBJ2-2; abundance: .; CDR3nt: TGTGCCAGCTCACCACCGTCCAGGGACGGGGAGCTGTTTTTT; CDR3aa: CASSPPSRDGELFF